These 3 T cell receptor beta chains were sequenced from one sample in a study of OX40 agonist ivuxolimab in advanced cancers. Sequencing was performed with immunoSEQ multiplex PCR; in TCRdb, only in-frame clones are kept and a portion is missing. The table records over 30,000 clones, around nine tenths of them present only once. Specimen: CD4+ or CD8+ T cells sorted from blood, collected in a trial of the OX40 agonist ivuxolimab. All receptors derive from an adult with an advanced solid tumor such as melanoma, head and neck, liver or kidney cancer.

The rearrangement uses TRBV19 and TRBJ2-7, with TRBD1 identical over 7 bases. This CDR3 is built from 15 residues. Unmatched junction bases numbered 10, after V lost 5 bases and J lost 3 bases. The germline gives CDR1 LNHDA, CDR2 SQIVND (reference sequence). CDR3 sequence (DNA): TGTGCCAGTAGTCGCCCGGGACAGACGGGCTACGAGCAGTACTTC. Protein product: CASSRPGQTGYEQYF.

J is TRBJ1-2 and V is TRBV5-5, with a possible D match to TRBD1 (5 bases). Trimming removed 2 bases at V and 5 bases at J, with 19 bases between. The germline gives CDR1 SGHKS, CDR2 YYEKEE (reference sequence). The CDR3 has 16 amino acids. CDR3 protein: CASSFWRSTDSYGYTF. In nucleotides, the CDR3 is TGTGCCAGCAGCTTTTGGAGATCGACAGACTCATATGGCTACACCTTC.

The chain is built from TRBV5-1 and TRBJ2-2, with D unclear. The CDR3 sequence is 14 residues long. V was clipped by 0 bases and J by 2 bases, with 5 bases between them. CDR1 is SGHRS and CDR2 is YFSETQ in the germline V gene. The CDR3 nucleotides are TGCGCCAGCAGCTTGGGGGGAAACACCGGGGAGCTGTTTTTT. Its translation is CASSLGGNTGELFF.